The clone carrying this TCR beta chain was picked up a small number of times. This specimen belongs to a study of blood T cell repertoires in COVID-19. At the level of the study: The samples span acute and convalescent COVID-19 from the United States, Italy and Spain. T cells, B-cell-depleted T cells, or PBMCs provided the cDNA or gDNA that served as material.

The authors' processing: Estimation of nucleated cell counts relied on the amplification of reference gene primers. TCRdb's copy holds only in-frame clones and misses some; the assay was immunoSEQ multiplex PCR. V and J calls and clone size come straight from that table; D and trimming were deduced from the DNA. Here the sample spans roughly 160,000 clones, roughly 85% being singletons. Germline V CDR1 and CDR2: MGHRA, YSYEKL. Trimming removed 5 bases from V and 4 bases from J, with 17 bases in between. This CDR3 comprises 15 residues. The J gene is TRBJ1-2, the V gene TRBV4-1, with D unclear. The sequence was obtained from a woman older than 75 with acute or convalescent COVID-19. Sequenced input: peripheral blood. CDR3 loop: CASSLSAAEVYGYTF. The DNA of the CDR3 is TGCGCCAGCAGCTTAAGCGCGGCGGAGGTCTATGGCTACACCTTC.